This TCR beta chain is drawn from a study of OX40 agonist ivuxolimab in advanced cancers. Whole-study context: Averaging roughly 60 years in age, with a range of roughly 20 to 90, the cohort was around 85% male. The eligibility criteria allowed prior anti-PD-1, anti-PD-L1 or anti-CTLA-4 therapy, and around 40% had some. Three dose-escalation patients had partial responses: one with hepatocellular carcinoma and two with cutaneous melanoma.

Libraries were prepared by immunoSEQ multiplex PCR; TCRdb keeps only in-frame clonotypes and omits some of them. The sample records some 130,000 clones, 93% being singletons. The sequencing here drew on CD4+ or CD8+ T cells sorted from blood, taken in a trial of the OX40 agonist ivuxolimab. The sequence came from an adult with an advanced solid tumor such as melanoma, head and neck, liver or kidney cancer.

This chain's CDR3 is CATRQGSGANVLTF. In DNA, the CDR3 is TGTGCCACCAGGCAGGGATCTGGGGCCAACGTCCTGACTTTC. The chain uses TRBV15 and TRBJ2-6; TRBD1 might be the D (5 bases). Germline V CDR1 and CDR2: LNHNV, YYDKDF (reference sequence). V lost 6 bases, J lost 1 base, and 7 bases lay in between. The CDR3 loop spans 14 amino acids.